Listed below are T cell receptor beta chains from one sample, sequenced in a study of metastatic and nonmetastatic thyroid tumors. TCRdb re-called the PCR reads via MiXCR. The data contain more than 2,000 clones, 25% to 30% of them singletons. The sequencing sample was made of tumor tissue. The receptors originated from a female donor with papillary thyroid cancer or a benign thyroid nodule (not recorded which). Some clones in this sample may be carry-over from other donors' samples. Both conserved end residues are part of each CDR3. Fields, in order: J gene, clone size, V gene, D gene, CDR3 DNA, CDR3 protein. The D gene is left open where the match is weak. Not every row has a clone size; where given, it reads once, few, many or a size class.

TRBJ1-2,.,TRBV5-1,.,TGCGCCAGCAGCTTGGGGAGTTTCCCCCAGACCACGATGGGGGGCTACACCTTC,CASSLGSFPQTTMGGYTF
TRBJ1-5,.,TRBV13,TRBD1,TGTGCCAGCAGCTTATGGGGACAGGGTGACAGTCAGCCCCAGCATTTT,CASSLWGQGDSQPQHF
TRBJ2-2,few,TRBV27,.,TGTGCCAGCAGTCCCTGGACAGACGGGGAGCTGTTTTTT,CASSPWTDGELFF
TRBJ2-2,few,TRBV19,.,TGTGCCAGTAATGGGGGGGGACAGAGCACCGGGGAGCTGTTTTTT,CASNGGGQSTGELFF
TRBJ1-6,few,TRBV20-1,.,TGCAGTGCTAGAGTGGAACAGATAAACTCACCCCTCCACTTT,CSARVEQINSPLHF
TRBJ2-7,.,TRBV7-3,.,TGTGCCAGCAGCTTAGTGTCAGCTTACTACGAGCAGTACTTC,CASSLVSAYYEQYF
TRBJ2-3,large,TRBV12-3/TRBV12-4,TRBD2,TGTGCCAGCAGCCTCAGCGGGACTACCACAGATACGCAGTATTTT,CASSLSGTTTDTQYF
TRBJ2-2,.,TRBV28,TRBD1,TGTGCCAGCACGGGACAGGGCGGCACCGGGGAGCTGTTTTTT,CASTGQGGTGELFF
TRBJ1-3,large,TRBV3-1,.,TGTGCCAGCAGCCAAGATCAGGCAGGCGGAGGCACCATATATTTT,CASSQDQAGGGTIYF
TRBJ2-1,few,TRBV27,.,TGTGCCAGCAGTTTAACCGGGACGGAGAAATACAATGAGCAGTTCTTC,CASSLTGTEKYNEQFF
TRBJ2-7,.,TRBV5-4,TRBD1,TGTGCCAGCAGCCTCCAGGGGACAGACTACGAGCAGTACTTC,CASSLQGTDYEQYF
TRBJ2-3,.,TRBV6-2/TRBV6-3,TRBD1,TGTGCCAGCACCCGGACAGGGGAAACAGATACGCAGTATTTT,CASTRTGETDTQYF
TRBJ2-7,.,TRBV7-4,TRBD2,TGTGCCAGCAGCTTAGGGCGGGGGACGGTAAACGAGCAGTACTTC,CASSLGRGTVNEQYF
TRBJ1-1,few,TRBV12-3/TRBV12-4,TRBD1,TGTGCCAGCAGCCTCACCGGGACAGGGCTCACTGAAGCTTTCTTT,CASSLTGTGLTEAFF
TRBJ2-1,.,TRBV27,.,TGTGCCACTAGACCCCTGATGGTACTCAATGAGCAGTTCTTC,CATRPLMVLNEQFF
TRBJ2-1,.,TRBV6-5,.,TGTGCCAGCAGTTACATGACCGGGAGAGGCTCCTACAATGAGCAGTTCTTC,CASSYMTGRGSYNEQFF
TRBJ2-7,few,TRBV6-1,.,TGTGCCAGCAGGCAGACCCACGAGCAGTACTTC,CASRQTHEQYF
TRBJ2-7,.,TRBV28,.,TGTGCCACCACTGGGTTCCGAGGGTCCTACGAGCAGTACTTC,CATTGFRGSYEQYF
TRBJ1-5,few,TRBV19,.,TGTGCCAGTGGGAGCGGGTTAAGACAGCCCCAGCATTTT,CASGSGLRQPQHF
TRBJ2-2,large,TRBV18,.,TGTGCCAGCTCACCAGGGGGCCACACCGGGGAGCTGTTTTTT,CASSPGGHTGELFF
TRBJ1-1,.,TRBV12-3/TRBV12-4,.,TGTGCCAGCAGTTTTGGGGTGCGGGGGGCTGAAGCTTTCTTT,CASSFGVRGAEAFF
TRBJ2-7,.,TRBV6-2/TRBV6-3,.,TGTGCCAGCAGTTACTCGAAAGGGCGCCACGAGCAGTACTTC,CASSYSKGRHEQYF
TRBJ2-7,.,TRBV7-6,.,TGTGCCAGCAGCGCTCAGGACAGAGCCTACGAGCAGTACTTC,CASSAQDRAYEQYF
TRBJ1-6,.,TRBV9,.,TGTGCCAGCAGCGTAGCTCCTTCAGGGCGTAATTCACCCCTCCACTTT,CASSVAPSGRNSPLHF
TRBJ2-6,.,TRBV30,.,TGTGCCTGGAGTGTGCTGGGTTCTGGGGCCAACGTCCTGACTTTC,CAWSVLGSGANVLTF
TRBJ2-1,.,TRBV6-2/TRBV6-3,.,TGTGCCAGCAGTTACTCCCTTCACAATGAGCAGTTCTTC,CASSYSLHNEQFF
TRBJ1-3,.,TRBV18,.,TGTGCCAGCTCACCACGACCGCGGGAGCGTGGAAACACCATATATTTT,CASSPRPRERGNTIYF
TRBJ1-6,few,TRBV27,TRBD1,TGTGCCAGCAGTTTTACAGGGGGGGATTCACCCCTCCACTTT,CASSFTGGDSPLHF
TRBJ1-5,few,TRBV28,.,TGTGCCAGCAGTGCACATGTTGGGAGCAATCAGCCCCAGCATTTT,CASSAHVGSNQPQHF
TRBJ2-1,.,TRBV5-1,.,TGCGCCAGCAGCTTGGCAGATGAGCAGTTCTTC,CASSLADEQFF
TRBJ2-5,large,TRBV19,TRBD1,TGTGCCAGTTCGACGACAGGGCAGGAGACCCAGTACTTC,CASSTTGQETQYF
TRBJ2-5,medium-sized,TRBV9,.,TGTGCCAGCAGCTTTACCGGACTAGAAGGGGGGGAGACCCAGTACTTC,CASSFTGLEGGETQYF
TRBJ2-1,.,TRBV27,.,TGTGCCAGCAGTTTATGGGCAGGAGCCTCTTCCTACAATGAGCAGTTCTTC,CASSLWAGASSYNEQFF
TRBJ1-2,few,TRBV7-8,.,TGTGCCAGCAGCTCCTCGGGGGAGGGGGACTATGGCTACACCTTC,CASSSSGEGDYGYTF
TRBJ1-5,.,TRBV20-1,.,TGCAGTGCTGTCGGGATGCTTAGCAATCAGCCCCAGCATTTT,CSAVGMLSNQPQHF
TRBJ1-2,.,TRBV6-1,TRBD1,TGTGCCAGCAGTGAAGCCGTGACAGGGATCTATGGCTACACCTTC,CASSEAVTGIYGYTF
TRBJ2-7,few,TRBV6-1,TRBD2,TGTGCCAGCAAACCCCGACTAGCGGGACGCACCTACGAGCAGTACTTC,CASKPRLAGRTYEQYF
TRBJ2-7,.,TRBV28,.,TGTGCCAGTGGTGGCGGGGCAGGGGGACGGGAGCAGTACTTC,CASGGGAGGREQYF
TRBJ2-5,.,TRBV6-1,.,TGTGCCAGCAGCGAGGGTCGTGAGACCCAGTACTTC,CASSEGRETQYF
TRBJ1-2,few,TRBV6-1,.,TGTGCCAGCAGTACACCGGGACAAGCTAACTATGGCTACACCTTC,CASSTPGQANYGYTF
TRBJ1-2,.,TRBV20-1,TRBD1,TGCAGTGCTGAAGCAGGGGGGGATGGCTACACCTTC,CSAEAGGDGYTF
TRBJ2-1,.,TRBV20-1,TRBD2,TGCAGTGCTGAGGGGCAGGGTTTAGCGGGAGGTGTGTGGGAGCAGTTCTTC,CSAEGQGLAGGVWEQFF
TRBJ2-2,.,TRBV20-1,.,TGCAGTGCGGGCGGGCCGAACACCGGGGAGCTGTTTTTT,CSAGGPNTGELFF
TRBJ1-2,many,TRBV28,TRBD1,TGTGCCAGCCAACAGGGGGAAGGGGGCTACACCTTC,CASQQGEGGYTF
TRBJ2-2,few,TRBV27,.,TGTGCCAGCAGTTCCCTCCCTCCGGGCCGGGAGCTGCTTTTT,CASSSLPPGRELLF
TRBJ1-5,.,TRBV3-1,TRBD1,TGTGCCAGCAGCCCCGACGGGGGGACAGGGGGATATAGCAATCAGCCCCAGCATTTT,CASSPDGGTGGYSNQPQHF
TRBJ2-1,.,TRBV5-1,TRBD1,TGCGCCAGCAGCTTGGGACAGGGATACAATGAGCAGTTCTTT,CASSLGQGYNEQFF
TRBJ2-2,.,TRBV6-1,.,TGTGCCAGCAGTGAAGCAAAGGGGAACACCGGGGAGCTGTTTTTT,CASSEAKGNTGELFF
TRBJ1-1,few,TRBV6-1,.,TGTGCCAGCAGTGACGTTGGACCTCTGGTAGGAGCTTTCTTT,CASSDVGPLVGAFF
TRBJ2-5,.,TRBV2,.,TGTGCCAGCAGTGTCGACCAAGAGACCCAGTACTTC,CASSVDQETQYF
TRBJ2-5,few,TRBV27,.,TGTGCCAGCAGTTTATCAGTCCAAGAGACCCAGTACTTC,CASSLSVQETQYF
TRBJ2-2,many,TRBV4-2,TRBD1,TGTGCCAGCAGCTCCGGGACAGCAAACACCGGGGAGCTGTTTTTT,CASSSGTANTGELFF
TRBJ2-3,.,TRBV6-2/TRBV6-3,TRBD2,TGTGCCAGCAGTTACATCGAGCTAGCGGGAGGGCGGAGCACAGATACGCAGTATTTT,CASSYIELAGGRSTDTQYF